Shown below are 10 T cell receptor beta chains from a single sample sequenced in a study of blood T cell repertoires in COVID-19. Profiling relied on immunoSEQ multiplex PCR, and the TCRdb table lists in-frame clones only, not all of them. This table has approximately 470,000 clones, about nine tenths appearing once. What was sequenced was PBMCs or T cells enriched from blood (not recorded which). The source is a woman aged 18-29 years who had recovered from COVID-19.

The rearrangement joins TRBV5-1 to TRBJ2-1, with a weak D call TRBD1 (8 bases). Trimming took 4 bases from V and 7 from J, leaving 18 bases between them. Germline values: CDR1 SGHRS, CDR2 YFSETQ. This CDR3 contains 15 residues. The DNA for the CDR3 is TGCGCCAGCAGCCCTACCGACAGGGGAGGGAATGAGCAGTTCTTC. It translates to CASSPTDRGGNEQFF.

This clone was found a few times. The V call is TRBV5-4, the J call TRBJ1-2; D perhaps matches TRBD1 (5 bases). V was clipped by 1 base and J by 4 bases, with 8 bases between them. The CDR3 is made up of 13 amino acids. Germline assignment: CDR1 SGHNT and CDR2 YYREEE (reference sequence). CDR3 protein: CASSLTGSYGYTF. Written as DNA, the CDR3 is TGTGCCAGCAGCTTGACAGGTTCCTATGGCTACACCTTC.

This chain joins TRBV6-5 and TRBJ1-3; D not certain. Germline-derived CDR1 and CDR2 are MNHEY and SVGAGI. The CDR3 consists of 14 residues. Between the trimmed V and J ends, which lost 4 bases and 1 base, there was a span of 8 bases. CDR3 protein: CASSLFRSGNTIYF. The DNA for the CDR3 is TGTGCCAGCAGTTTATTTCGTTCTGGAAACACCATATATTTT.

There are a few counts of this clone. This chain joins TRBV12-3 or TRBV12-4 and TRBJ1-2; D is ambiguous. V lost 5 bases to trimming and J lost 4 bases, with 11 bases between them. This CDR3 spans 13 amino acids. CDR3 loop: CASSAQSFYGYTF. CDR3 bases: TGTGCCAGCAGTGCACAGAGCTTCTATGGCTACACCTTC.

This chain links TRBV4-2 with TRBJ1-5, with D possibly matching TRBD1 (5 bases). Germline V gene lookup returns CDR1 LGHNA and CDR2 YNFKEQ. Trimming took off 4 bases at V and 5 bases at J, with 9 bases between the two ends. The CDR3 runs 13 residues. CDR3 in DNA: TGTGCCAGCAGCCGGGGGGTCGATCAGCCCCAGCATTTT. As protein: CASSRGVDQPQHF.

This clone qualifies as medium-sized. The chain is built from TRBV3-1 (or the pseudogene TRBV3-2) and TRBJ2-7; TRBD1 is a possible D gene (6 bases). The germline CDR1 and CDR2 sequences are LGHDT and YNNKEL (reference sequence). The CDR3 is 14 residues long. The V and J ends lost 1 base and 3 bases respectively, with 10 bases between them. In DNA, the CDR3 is TGTGCCAGCAGCCAAGGGGGGCTTAACTACGAGCAGTACTTC. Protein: CASSQGGLNYEQYF.

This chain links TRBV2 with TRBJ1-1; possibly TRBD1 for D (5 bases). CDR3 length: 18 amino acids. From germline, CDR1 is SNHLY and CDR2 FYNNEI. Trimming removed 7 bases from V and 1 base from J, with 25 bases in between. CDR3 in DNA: TGTGCCAGCACGCGGGACCCCTTCCGACAGACCCAGAACACTGAAGCTTTCTTT. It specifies CASTRDPFRQTQNTEAFF.

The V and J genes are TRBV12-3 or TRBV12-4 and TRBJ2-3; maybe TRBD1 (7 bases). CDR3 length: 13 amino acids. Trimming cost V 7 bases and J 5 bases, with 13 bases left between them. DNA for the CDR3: TGTGCCAGCACCGACCAGGGGGGAGATACGCAGTATTTT. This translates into CASTDQGGDTQYF.

Written as DNA, the CDR3 is TGTGCCAGCAGCTTAGAAGAGAGAGATACGCAGTATTTT. It is translated as CASSLEERDTQYF. This chain joins TRBV11-3 and TRBJ2-3; no reliable D call. Germline V lookup: CDR1 SGHNT, CDR2 YENEEA. Trimming shortened V by 0 bases and J by 5 bases, and 6 bases separated the two germline ends. The CDR3 runs to 13 residues.

The CDR3 sequence is CAGGDSYEQYF. CDR3 coding DNA: TGTGCCGGGGGGGACTCCTACGAGCAGTACTTC. The genes are TRBV2 and TRBJ2-7; 7 positions match TRBD2. Germline V lookup: CDR1 SNHLY, CDR2 FYNNEI. This CDR3 is built from 11 residues. After removal of 11 bases from V and 0 bases from J, the junction contained 1 base not matched to a gene. Full variable domain (outside the CDR3, taken from reference TRBV2 and TRBJ2-7): EPEVTQTPSHQVTQMGQEVILRCVPISNHLYFYWYRQILGQKVEFLVSFYNNEISEKSEIFDDQFSVERPDGSNFTLKIRSTKLEDSAMYFCAGGDSYEQYFGPGTRLTVT.